A single sample gave rise to the 14 T cell receptor beta chains below, sequenced in a study of blood T cell repertoires in COVID-19. The protocol was immunoSEQ multiplex PCR, while the TCRdb copy is restricted to in-frame clones and leaves out a portion. The sample has some 100,000 clones; more than 65% are singletons. Specimen: peripheral blood. The receptors stem from a man aged 60-69 years with acute or convalescent COVID-19.

The chain uses TRBV7-2 and TRBJ1-2; 7 positions agree with TRBD1. CDR1 is SGHTA, CDR2 FQGNSA, per germline. The V and J ends lost 3 bases and 5 bases, in that order; junction bases with no gene match: 9. CDR3 length: 15 residues. The CDR3, as DNA: TGTGCCAGCAGCTTTCAACCTGGACAGGTGTATGGCTACACCTTC. Translation gives CASSFQPGQVYGYTF.

The V and J genes are TRBV5-6 and TRBJ1-3; D unresolved. Germline values: CDR1 SGHDT, CDR2 YYEEEE. The ends were cut back, 2 bases at V and 4 bases at J, with 7 bases in the middle. The CDR3 is made up of 13 amino acids. CDR3 nucleotides: TGTGCCAGCAGCTTCCCCCCGGGAAACACCATATATTTT. This gives the protein CASSFPPGNTIYF.

The chain combines TRBV7-6 with TRBJ2-1; TRBD1 might be the D (5 bases). Per germline, CDR1 SGHVS and CDR2 FNYEAQ. CDR3 length: 12 amino acids. The V end was cut by 5 bases, the J end by 8 bases, with 10 bases between. The CDR3 loop is CASSLDRYEQFF. The DNA of the CDR3 is TGTGCCAGCAGCCTCGACAGATATGAGCAGTTCTTC. Together with reference TRBV7-6 and TRBJ2-1, the CDR3 gives the full variable domain: GAGVSQSPRYKVTKRGQDVALRCDPISGHVSLYWYRQALGQGPEFLTYFNYEAQQDKSGLPNDRFSAERPEGSISTLTIQRTEQRDSAMYRCASSLDRYEQFFGPGTRLTVL.

The V and J genes are TRBV7-9 and TRBJ2-5, with TRBD1 identical over 7 bases. Germline V gives CDR1 SEHNR, CDR2 FQNEAQ (reference sequence). The CDR3 is made up of 14 amino acids. V was pared by 3 bases and J by 5 bases, with 6 bases of the junction left unmatched. The CDR3: CASSFSGGSETQYF. CDR3 in DNA: TGTGCCAGCAGCTTCTCAGGGGGTTCGGAGACCCAGTACTTC.

The chain is built from TRBV19 and TRBJ2-7; tentatively, D is TRBD2 (6 bases). The germline CDR1 and CDR2 sequences are LNHDA and SQIVND (reference sequence). The V and J ends lost 10 bases and 6 bases respectively, with 19 bases between them. The CDR3 has 13 amino acids. The CDR3 loop is CATRALASLEQYF. The CDR3 nucleotides read TGTGCCACCAGGGCCCTAGCGTCGCTCGAGCAGTACTTC.

This chain uses TRBV19 with TRBJ1-5; possibly TRBD1 for D (6 bases). The CDR3 loop spans 17 amino acids. Per germline, CDR1 LNHDA and CDR2 SQIVND (reference sequence). V was trimmed by 9 bases and J by 1 base, leaving 22 bases between them. The CDR3 DNA follows: TGTGCCAGGAGAGAAGGGTGCCACAGGGCAAGCAATCAGCCCCAGCATTTT. This translates into CARREGCHRASNQPQHF.

V is TRBV13 and J is TRBJ2-2; D may be TRBD1 (6 bases). The CDR3 has 15 residues. V shed 5 bases and J shed 0 bases, with 10 bases lying between them. CDR1 PRHDT and CDR2 FYEKMQ come from the germline V gene (reference sequence). CDR3 sequence (DNA): TGTGCCAGCAGCAGGGACAACTCGAACACCGGGGAGCTGTTTTTT. As protein: CASSRDNSNTGELFF.

The rearrangement links TRBV4-2 to TRBJ2-1; TRBD1 agrees at 7 bases. Trimming cost V 0 bases and J 5 bases; bases outside gene matches: 16. CDR3 length: 19 amino acids. Germline values: CDR1 LGHNA, CDR2 YNFKEQ. The CDR3 nucleotides are TGTGCCAGCAGCCAAGATCCCTTGCTGACAGGGCTGTGGGACAATGAGCAGTTCTTC. The encoded protein is CASSQDPLLTGLWDNEQFF.

The genes are TRBV5-5 and TRBJ2-3, with 11 nucleotides matching TRBD2. The CDR3 length is 15 residues. The germline gives CDR1 SGHKS, CDR2 YYEKEE (reference sequence). The V segment lost 0 bases and the J segment 7 bases; nucleotides outside the gene matches: 4. For the CDR3, the DNA is TGTGCCAGCAGCTTGGATAGCGGGGGGGCCAATACGCAGTATTTT. Translation gives CASSLDSGGANTQYF.

This clone was detected only a few times. J is TRBJ2-2 and V is TRBV7-2; no reliable D call. CDR1 is SGHTA and CDR2 is FQGNSA in the germline V gene. The CDR3 covers 16 residues. The V and J ends lost 1 base and 4 bases respectively, with 13 bases between them. The CDR3 spells CASSLGRLLRTGELFF. For the CDR3, the DNA is TGTGCCAGCAGCTTAGGTCGACTTCTTCGCACCGGGGAGCTGTTTTTT.

This chain uses TRBV7-9 with TRBJ2-4, with 11 bases matching TRBD1. V gave up 2 bases and J gave up 7 bases; unmatched junction bases: 7. There are 16 residues in the CDR3. In germline, CDR1 is SEHNR, CDR2 FQNEAQ (reference sequence). The CDR3 region has the DNA TGTGCCAGCAGCTTAACCAGGGACAGGGGGAGGAACATTCAGTACTTC. Amino acid sequence: CASSLTRDRGRNIQYF.

The table lists this clone with a few counts. The rearrangement links TRBV6-5 to TRBJ2-5, with TRBD1 as a possible D gene (6 bases). Trimming took off 2 bases at V and 3 bases at J, with 10 bases between the two ends. CDR3 length: 14 residues. CDR1 MNHEY and CDR2 SVGAGI come from the germline V gene. In nucleotides, the CDR3 is TGTGCCAGCAGTTACAGGGCAGGGGAAGAGACCCAGTACTTC. Its translation: CASSYRAGEETQYF.

This clone has a handful of counts. The J gene is TRBJ1-6, the V gene TRBV5-1; a possible D gene is TRBD1 (5 bases). V was cut by 0 bases and J by 8 bases, with 18 bases left in between. Germline CDR1 SGHRS, CDR2 YFSETQ. This CDR3 is 17 amino acids long. The CDR3 DNA is TGCGCCAGCAGCTTGGATTCTCAGGGATCATCGTATTCACCCCTCCACTTT. Encoded protein: CASSLDSQGSSYSPLHF.

V and J are TRBV5-1 and TRBJ2-7, with 7 bases fitting TRBD2. Looked up from germline, CDR1 is SGHRS and CDR2 is YFSETQ. The V and J ends lost 5 bases and 1 base, in that order; junction bases with no gene match: 9. There are 15 residues in the CDR3. The CDR3: CASRLSGAPSYEQYF. The CDR3 DNA sequence: TGCGCCAGCAGACTAAGCGGGGCGCCTTCCTACGAGCAGTACTTC.